The subject of this entry is one T cell receptor (beta chain). This entry comes from a study of T cell changes during pregnancy in multiple sclerosis. Here immunoSEQ multiplex PCR was the method, and the copy in TCRdb shows in-frame clones only, minus some. Among fewer than 45,000 clones listed, roughly 89% were seen once. CDR1 and CDR2 (germline): SGHVS, FQNEAQ. CDR3 size: 15 residues. Trimming took 5 bases from V and 0 from J, leaving 10 bases between them. This clonotype originated in a female donor in good health, enrolled as a control in a pregnancy study. The chain combines TRBV7-8 with TRBJ1-4, with a weak D call TRBD1 (6 bases). This material consisted of CD4+ T cells from peripheral blood mononuclear cells, taken in the second trimester of pregnancy. DNA of the CDR3: TGTGCCAGCAGCCAATACAGGGCAACTAATGAAAAACTGTTTTTT. Its protein is CASSQYRATNEKLFF.